A selection of T cell receptor beta chains follows, all from one sample in a study of Ad26.COV2.S vaccination and SARS-CoV-2 variants. Here immunoSEQ multiplex PCR was the method, and the copy in TCRdb shows in-frame clones only, minus some. The data contain around 310,000 clones, almost 90% of them seen just once; the ten biggest clones take up 4.5% to 7%. Sample: peripheral blood, taken in a trial of Ad26.COV2.S vaccine versus placebo. All receptors derive from a person between 18 and 65 years old who received the Ad26.COV2.S COVID-19 vaccine or a placebo. The CDR3 runs from the conserved cysteine through the conserved F or W. The order of the fields is J gene, clone size, V gene, D gene, CDR3 DNA, CDR3 protein. D genes are given only for firm matches. Rows give clone size only sometimes, using once, few, many, or a class for an expanded clone.

>TRBJ1-5|few|TRBV28|TRBD1
TGTGCCAGCAGTTTACGGACAGGGATGGATCAGCCCCAGCATTTT
CASSLRTGMDQPQHF
>TRBJ1-5|few|TRBV7-2|-
TGTGCCAGCCGTCTGGGGGGACTTAGCAATCAGCCCCAGCATTTT
CASRLGGLSNQPQHF
>TRBJ2-1|-|TRBV5-4|TRBD1
TGTGCCAGCAGCCCGGGACAGGGCAATGAGCAGTTCTTC
CASSPGQGNEQFF
>TRBJ2-5|few|TRBV5-1|TRBD1
TGCGCCAGCAGCGTCGGGACAGGGGGTCAAGAGACCCAGTACTTC
CASSVGTGGQETQYF
>TRBJ1-6|-|TRBV27|-
TGTGCCAGCAGTTTCGCCTACCGTAACGGTTCACCCCTCCACTTT
CASSFAYRNGSPLHF
>TRBJ2-5|-|TRBV5-1|-
TGCGCCAGCAGCTTGAACTCCGAGACCCAGTACTTC
CASSLNSETQYF
>TRBJ1-2|-|TRBV19|-
TGTGCCAGTAGTATAGTTTCAAACTATGGCTACACCTTC
CASSIVSNYGYTF
>TRBJ1-1|-|TRBV27|-
TGTGCCACCGGCAATTTAATGGGCGTGGACACTGAAGCTTTCTTT
CATGNLMGVDTEAFF
>TRBJ2-1|-|TRBV7-2|-
TGTGCCAGCAGCTTAATCCACAGTGGTAGGGGCATCGCTGAGCAGTTCTTC
CASSLIHSGRGIAEQFF
>TRBJ1-5|-|TRBV18|-
TGTGCCAGCTCACCAGGAGCGGTGGCCAATCAGCCCCAGCATTTT
CASSPGAVANQPQHF
>TRBJ2-2|-|TRBV7-6|TRBD1
TGTGCCAGCAGCTTACCCCTCGCTGGCAGGGGGTCATACACCGGGGAGCTGTTTTTT
CASSLPLAGRGSYTGELFF
>TRBJ2-1|-|TRBV6-6|-
TGTGCCAGCAGTTACGCGGGAAGACAGAGGTACAATGAGCAGTTCTTC
CASSYAGRQRYNEQFF
>TRBJ1-5|-|TRBV27|-
TGTGCCAGCAGTCCCGGACGTAGCAATCAGCCCCAGCATTTT
CASSPGRSNQPQHF
>TRBJ1-1|-|TRBV3-1/TRBV3-2|-
TGTGCCAGCAGAGACGGGACTCGGGCTGAAGCTTTCTTT
CASRDGTRAEAFF
>TRBJ1-3|-|TRBV30|-
TGTGCCTGGAGGGCACCCGGAAACACCATATATTTT
CAWRAPGNTIYF
>TRBJ2-2|-|TRBV7-3|-
TGTGCCAGCAGCTCCGCGGGAACTCCCGGGGAGCTGTTTTTT
CASSSAGTPGELFF
>TRBJ2-5|-|TRBV7-9|TRBD1
TGTGCCAGCAGCGGGACAGGGCCCCGGATGACCCAGTACTTC
CASSGTGPRMTQYF
>TRBJ1-1|once|TRBV7-2|-
TGTGCCAGCAGCTTAGACACTTCGCCCACTGAAGCTTTCTTT
CASSLDTSPTEAFF
>TRBJ1-1|-|TRBV18|-
TGTGCCAGCTCACCAAAGGGGGTGTACACTGAAGCTTTCTTT
CASSPKGVYTEAFF
>TRBJ2-4|-|TRBV5-5|-
TGTGCCAGCAGCTTGACGGCGGTAGCCAAAAACATTCAGTACTTC
CASSLTAVAKNIQYF
>TRBJ2-1|-|TRBV7-9|-
TGTGCCAGCAGCTTGGGACCGGGAAGTGAGCAGTTCTTC
CASSLGPGSEQFF
>TRBJ1-3|-|TRBV10-2|-
TGCGCCAGCAGCCCGCGATCAGGCTCTGGAAACACCATATATTTT
CASSPRSGSGNTIYF
>TRBJ2-1|-|TRBV15|-
TGTGCCACCAGCAGAGATGGGGGGCCTGCCTACAATGAGCAGTTCTTC
CATSRDGGPAYNEQFF
>TRBJ2-1|-|TRBV7-9|-
TGTGCCAGCAGCTTAGTATCAGGGTACAATGAGCAGTTCTTC
CASSLVSGYNEQFF
>TRBJ1-1|-|TRBV18|-
TGTGCCAGCTCACCACTCCGGGAAGGCACTGAAGCTTTCTTT
CASSPLREGTEAFF
>TRBJ1-5|-|TRBV12-5|-
TGTGCTAGTGGTTTAGCTCTCCCACAGGGTAAGCTGGTAGGCAATCAGCCCCAGCATTTT
CASGLALPQGKLVGNQPQHF
>TRBJ2-7|-|TRBV27|-
TGTGCCAGCAGTCCACAGGGTCAGGCGAAATACGAGCAGTACTTC
CASSPQGQAKYEQYF
>TRBJ1-5|-|TRBV6-5|-
TGTGCCAGCAGTTACCCCGTTCAGGGGTACAATCAGCCCCAGCATTTT
CASSYPVQGYNQPQHF
>TRBJ1-1|-|TRBV11-3|TRBD1
TGTGCCAGCAGCCCGGGACAGGGACTGGGAACTGAAGCTTTCTTT
CASSPGQGLGTEAFF
>TRBJ2-3|-|TRBV3-1/TRBV3-2|-
TGTGCCAGCAGCACCGAAACTAGGAGGGGAGCTAGCACAGATACGCAGTATTTT
CASSTETRRGASTDTQYF
>TRBJ1-2|few|TRBV7-8|-
TGTGCCAGCACCCAATCAACACAGGGCGAGGGCTACACCTTC
CASTQSTQGEGYTF
>TRBJ1-1|-|TRBV11-3|-
TGTGCCAGCAGCTTAGGGGTGGGAGGTGAAGCTTTCTTT
CASSLGVGGEAFF
>TRBJ1-2|-|TRBV6-6|-
TGTGCCAGCAGTTACTCGGCTTCTAACTATGGCTACACCTTC
CASSYSASNYGYTF
>TRBJ1-2|-|TRBV12-3/TRBV12-4|-
TGTGCCAGCAGTTTAGCACGGGATGGCTACACCTTC
CASSLARDGYTF
>TRBJ2-1|-|TRBV11-3|TRBD2
TGTGCCAGCAGCTCAAGGACTAGCGGGAGGATTGAGCAGTTCTTC
CASSSRTSGRIEQFF
>TRBJ2-7|once|TRBV5-1|-
TGCGCCAGCAGCTCGACAGAGTTGCCCTACGAGCAGTACTTC
CASSSTELPYEQYF
>TRBJ1-4|-|TRBV5-1|TRBD1
TGCGCCAGCAGCTCCCGGGACAGCGAAAAACTGTTTTTT
CASSSRDSEKLFF
>TRBJ2-6|-|TRBV5-5|-
TGTGCCAGCAGCTCCCACCCTTACTCTGGGGCCAACGTCCTGACTTTC
CASSSHPYSGANVLTF
>TRBJ2-2|-|TRBV5-1|TRBD2
TGCGCCAGCAGCTCCTCCCGGACTAGCATTAGGACCGAGGACACCGGGGAGCTGTTTTTT
CASSSSRTSIRTEDTGELFF
>TRBJ1-5|-|TRBV19|-
TGTGCCAGTACCATGGGGAGGGCTAAGATCAATCAGCCCCAGCATTTT
CASTMGRAKINQPQHF
>TRBJ2-6|-|TRBV4-1|-
TGCGCCAGCAGCCAAGTCTTGAAAGGCGCTGGGGCCAACGTCCTGACTTTC
CASSQVLKGAGANVLTF
>TRBJ2-5|-|TRBV9|-
TGTGCCAGCAGCGCTAGCGTACACCAAGAGACCCAGTACTTC
CASSASVHQETQYF
>TRBJ2-5|-|TRBV2|-
TGTGCCAGCAGGACCCAAGGACCCCAAGAGACCCAGTACTTC
CASRTQGPQETQYF
>TRBJ2-1|few|TRBV6-4|TRBD2
TGTGCCAGCAGTGACTCTAGCGGGGATCACAATGAGCAGTTCTTC
CASSDSSGDHNEQFF
>TRBJ1-2|-|TRBV14|-
TGTGCCAGCAGCCAAGAGCCACAGGGAACCTACGTCTGGTATGGCTACACCTTC
CASSQEPQGTYVWYGYTF